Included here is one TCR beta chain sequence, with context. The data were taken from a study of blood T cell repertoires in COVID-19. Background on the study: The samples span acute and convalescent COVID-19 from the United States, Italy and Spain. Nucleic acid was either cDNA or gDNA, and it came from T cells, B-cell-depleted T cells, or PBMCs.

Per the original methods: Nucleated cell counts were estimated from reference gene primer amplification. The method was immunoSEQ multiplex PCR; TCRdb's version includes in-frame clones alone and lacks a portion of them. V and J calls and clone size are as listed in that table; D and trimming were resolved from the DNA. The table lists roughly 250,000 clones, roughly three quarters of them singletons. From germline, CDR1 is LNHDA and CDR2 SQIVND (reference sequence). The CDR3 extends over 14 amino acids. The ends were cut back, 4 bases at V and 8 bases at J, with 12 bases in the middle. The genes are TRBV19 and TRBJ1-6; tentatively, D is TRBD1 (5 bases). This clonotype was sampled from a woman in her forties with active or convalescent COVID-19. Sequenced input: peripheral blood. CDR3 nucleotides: TGTGCCAGTAGTACTCAGGGAATTGATTCACCCCTCCACTTT. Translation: CASSTQGIDSPLHF. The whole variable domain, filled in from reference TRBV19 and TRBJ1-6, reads DGGITQSPKYLFRKEGQNVTLSCEQNLNHDAMYWYRQDPGQGLRLIYYSQIVNDFQKGDIAEGYSVSREKKESFPLTVTSAQKNPTAFYLCASSTQGIDSPLHFGNGTRLTVT.